What follows are 29 T cell receptor beta chains derived from one specimen sequenced in a study of T cells in tuberculosis. Only in-frame clones appear in the TCRdb table, and some are missing; sequencing was by immunoSEQ multiplex PCR. The table has about 29,000 clones, 90% seen once. Input material: PBMCs. These receptors all stem from a donor aged 10-29 years with latent tuberculosis or without tuberculosis infection.

The rearrangement links TRBV9 to TRBJ1-1; 8 bases line up with TRBD1. V lost 4 bases to trimming and J lost 1 base; unmatched junction nucleotides: 9. Germline V gene data show CDR1 as SGDLS and CDR2 as YYNGEE. The CDR3 covers 16 residues. The CDR3 is CASSPTGQAANTEAFF. In DNA, the CDR3 is TGTGCCAGCAGCCCCACGGGACAGGCAGCGAACACTGAAGCTTTCTTT.

The V gene is TRBV9, the J gene TRBJ2-5, with 9 bases that match TRBD2. The CDR3 consists of 15 residues. The germline V gene has CDR1 SGDLS and CDR2 YYNGEE. V shed 3 bases and J 2 bases; nucleotides not matched to a gene: 5. The CDR3 region is CASSGTGLAQETQYF. CDR3 DNA: TGTGCCAGCAGCGGGACGGGACTAGCTCAAGAGACCCAGTACTTC.

The chain is built from TRBV6-6 and TRBJ2-7; 9 bases align to TRBD1. This CDR3 spans 14 amino acids. Germline loops: CDR1 MNHNY, CDR2 SVGAGI (reference sequence). V lost 5 bases to trimming and J lost 2 bases; unmatched junction nucleotides: 4. The DNA for the CDR3 is TGTGCCAGCAGTCAAGGGGACAGGGCCTACGAGCAGTACTTC. It yields the protein CASSQGDRAYEQYF.

The chain recombines TRBV7-2 with TRBJ2-3; D call uncertain. V lost 3 bases, J lost 2 bases, and 3 bases lay in between. This CDR3 contains 12 residues. Germline lookup yields CDR1 SGHTA and CDR2 FQGNSA. CDR3 residues: CASSFFTDTQYF. The CDR3 DNA reads TGTGCCAGCAGCTTCTTCACAGATACGCAGTATTTT. The full variable domain, completed using reference TRBV7-2 and TRBJ2-3, is GAGVSQSPSNKVTEKGKDVELRCDPISGHTALYWYRQSLGQGLEFLIYFQGNSAPDKSGLPSDRFSAERTGGSVSTLTIQRTQQEDSAVYLCASSFFTDTQYFGPGTRLTVL.

The genes are TRBV6-1 and TRBJ1-2; 9 bases align to TRBD1. CDR3 size: 10 residues. The trim removed 6 bases at V and 11 bases at J, leaving 1 base unmatched. The germline gives CDR1 MNHNS, CDR2 SASEGT. CDR3 amino acids: CASSDRGYTF. CDR3 in DNA: TGTGCCAGCAGCGACAGGGGGTACACCTTC.

V is TRBV4-1 and J is TRBJ2-5; TRBD2 is a possible D gene (6 bases). The CDR3 covers 14 residues. V was trimmed by 3 bases and J by 5 bases, leaving 13 bases between them. CDR1 is MGHRA, CDR2 YSYEKL, per germline. Here the CDR3 DNA reads TGCGCCAGCAGCCATCGCCGACGGGGGGAGACCCAGTACTTC. Encoded protein: CASSHRRRGETQYF.

The gene calls are TRBV5-6 and TRBJ1-5; D is perhaps TRBD1 (5 bases). The CDR3 totals 16 residues. Germline V gene sequence: CDR1 SGHDT, CDR2 YYEEEE. The V and J ends lost 0 bases and 3 bases respectively, with 13 bases between them. The CDR3 spells CASSLGRQFSNQPQHF. CDR3 coding DNA: TGTGCCAGCAGCTTGGGGCGACAGTTTTCCAATCAGCCCCAGCATTTT. The full variable domain, rest sourced from reference TRBV5-6 and TRBJ1-5, is DAGVTQSPTHLIKTRGQQVTLRCSPKSGHDTVSWYQQALGQGPQFIFQYYEEEERQRGNFPDRFSGHQFPNYSSELNVNALLLGDSALYLCASSLGRQFSNQPQHFGDGTRLSIL.

The V call is TRBV9, the J call TRBJ2-7; 7 bases match TRBD2. The CDR3 has 13 residues. From germline, CDR1 is SGDLS and CDR2 YYNGEE. Trimming cost V 0 bases and J 6 bases; bases outside gene matches: 3. The CDR3 loop is CASSVAGGGEQYF. CDR3 bases: TGTGCCAGCAGCGTAGCGGGGGGTGGCGAGCAGTACTTC. Full variable domain (outside the CDR3, taken from reference TRBV9 and TRBJ2-7): DSGVTQTPKHLITATGQRVTLRCSPRSGDLSVYWYQQSLDQGLQFLIQYYNGEERAKGNILERFSAQQFPDLHSELNLSSLELGDSALYFCASSVAGGGEQYFGPGTRLTVT.

The V call is TRBV6-1, the J call TRBJ2-7, with D unclear. Germline lookup yields CDR1 MNHNS and CDR2 SASEGT. This CDR3 region has 14 residues. V lost 0 bases and J 5 bases, leaving 11 bases between the germline ends. Here the CDR3 reads CASSEAKFRDEQYF. CDR3 coding DNA: TGTGCCAGCAGTGAAGCTAAATTCCGGGACGAGCAGTACTTC.

J is TRBJ2-3 and V is TRBV18; 10 bases are a match to TRBD2. The germline gives CDR1 KGHSH, CDR2 LQKENI. The CDR3 is 18 residues long. V gave up 2 bases and J gave up 0 bases; unmatched junction bases: 8. The CDR3 protein is CASSPKTFSGGSTDTQYF. CDR3 bases: TGTGCCAGCTCACCAAAGACCTTTAGCGGGGGGAGCACAGATACGCAGTATTTT.

J is TRBJ1-2 and V is TRBV18; 7 bases fit TRBD1. The CDR3 length is 17 residues. The V segment lost 0 bases and the J segment 0 bases; nucleotides outside the gene matches: 7. Looked up from germline, CDR1 is KGHSH and CDR2 is LQKENI. In nucleotides, the CDR3 is TGTGCCAGCTCACCACCATACAGGGGACCTGCTAACTATGGCTACACCTTC. Translated: CASSPPYRGPANYGYTF.

This chain joins TRBV27 and TRBJ1-4, with D perhaps TRBD1 (5 bases). Germline V lookup: CDR1 MNHEY, CDR2 SMNVEV (reference sequence). This CDR3 has 17 amino acids. V lost 6 bases and J 0 bases, leaving 17 bases between the germline ends. CDR3 DNA sequence: TGTGCCAGCAGAAGCCAGGGATCCTCTACAACTAATGAAAAACTGTTTTTT. Amino acids: CASRSQGSSTTNEKLFF.

J is TRBJ2-7 and V is TRBV4-3, with a possible D match to TRBD1 (5 bases). In germline, CDR1 is LGHNA, CDR2 YSLEER. Trimming pared 1 base from V and 3 bases from J, leaving 13 bases between. The CDR3 is 15 residues long. The chain's CDR3 is CASSQAHSGRYEQYF. CDR3 nucleotides: TGCGCCAGCAGCCAAGCCCACTCAGGGCGCTACGAGCAGTACTTC.

This clone has only one observation. V usage is TRBV6-5 and J usage is TRBJ2-7; 12 nucleotides align to TRBD1. Germline assignment: CDR1 MNHEY and CDR2 SVGAGI. Trimming at V came to 7 bases and at J to 6 bases, leaving 10 bases not matched to a gene. The CDR3 spans 15 residues. The CDR3 DNA reads TGTGCCAGCATATACTCGGGACAGGGGGCTTTCGAGCAGTACTTC. Translated, it gives CASIYSGQGAFEQYF.

The chain combines TRBV28 with TRBJ2-7; 9 bases agree with TRBD1. CDR1 is MDHEN and CDR2 is SYDVKM in the germline V gene. The CDR3 contains 13 residues. Trimming removed 6 bases from V and 6 bases from J; junction bases left unmatched: 6. This chain's CDR3 is CASSWDRESEQYF. CDR3 DNA: TGTGCCAGCAGCTGGGACAGGGAATCCGAGCAGTACTTC.

The chain carries TRBV5-4 and TRBJ1-2; TRBD1 aligns across 9 bases. The CDR3 contains 16 residues. Germline CDR1 reads SGHNT; CDR2 reads YYREEE (reference sequence). V dropped 1 base and J dropped 3; count of bases not matched to a gene: 7. CDR3 protein: CASSLSGTGSHYGYTF. The CDR3 DNA reads TGTGCCAGCAGCTTGTCCGGGACAGGGTCCCACTATGGCTACACCTTC.

The chain recombines TRBV9 with TRBJ1-6, with TRBD1 as a possible D gene (6 bases). The CDR3 sequence is 15 residues long. V shed 3 bases and J shed 5 bases, with 12 bases lying between them. Germline V gene lookup returns CDR1 SGDLS and CDR2 YYNGEE. The CDR3 reads CASSAPGHHNSPLHF. CDR3 sequence (DNA): TGTGCCAGCAGCGCGCCGGGACACCATAATTCACCCCTCCACTTT.

This clone was observed once. V gene TRBV6-1 combines with J gene TRBJ1-5; perhaps TRBD1 as D (5 bases). Germline CDR1 and CDR2: MNHNS and SASEGT. This CDR3 is built from 15 residues. V lost 0 bases to trimming and J lost 7 bases, with 13 bases between them. The CDR3 protein is CASSEAPGGAQPQHF. The CDR3 DNA is TGTGCCAGCAGTGAAGCGCCGGGGGGAGCACAGCCCCAGCATTTT.

The rearrangement uses TRBV5-4 and TRBJ2-2, with D possibly matching TRBD2 (6 bases). Deletions cut 4 bases from V and 0 bases from J, with 13 bases between. Looked up from germline, CDR1 is SGHNT and CDR2 is YYREEE (reference sequence). This CDR3 comprises 16 residues. CDR3 nucleotide sequence: TGTGCCAGCAGCCCGAGGGCGGGGTCGAACACCGGGGAGCTGTTTTTT. It is translated as CASSPRAGSNTGELFF.

The rearrangement uses TRBV19 and TRBJ1-5, with D unclear. Germline V gene sequence: CDR1 LNHDA, CDR2 SQIVND (reference sequence). Trimming left V 4 bases short and J 0 bases short, with 4 bases between. CDR3 length equals 13 residues. CDR3 sequence: CASSTVSNQPQHF. For the CDR3, the DNA is TGTGCCAGTAGTACCGTTAGCAATCAGCCCCAGCATTTT.

This rearrangement joins TRBV21-1 to TRBJ2-5; the D call TRBD1 from the table was never checked on the DNA. TRBV21-1 is a pseudogene locus. The CDR3 covers 15 residues. The CDR3 is CASSKEGRGKETQYF. CDR3 in DNA: TGTGCCAGCAGCAAAGAGGGCAGGGGAAAAGAGACCCAGTACTTC.

The rearrangement joins TRBV15 to TRBJ2-3, with TRBD1 matching over 11 bases. Unmatched junction bases numbered 9, after V lost 5 bases and J lost 2 bases. The CDR3 sequence is 17 residues long. Germline V gene lookup returns CDR1 LNHNV and CDR2 YYDKDF (reference sequence). In nucleotides, the CDR3 is TGTGCCACCAGCCCTCCCGGGACAGGGGGTTCCACAGATACGCAGTATTTT. This translates into CATSPPGTGGSTDTQYF.

The chain employs TRBV5-6 and TRBJ2-7, with TRBD1 identical over 9 bases. Germline assignment: CDR1 SGHDT and CDR2 YYEEEE. V shed 5 bases and J 5 bases; nucleotides not matched to a gene: 8. The length of the CDR3 is 14 residues. The CDR3 DNA is TGTGCCAGCAGTTTCGGGACAGGGTGGGACGAGCAGTACTTC. Protein: CASSFGTGWDEQYF.

The rearrangement links TRBV6-1 to TRBJ2-5; TRBD1 agrees at 8 bases. The CDR3 consists of 14 residues. Germline loops: CDR1 MNHNS, CDR2 SASEGT. V lost 10 bases and J lost 7; bases outside the gene matches: 14. CDR3 protein: CAILADRGHGTQYF. The CDR3, as DNA: TGTGCCATCTTGGCCGACAGGGGCCATGGGACCCAGTACTTC.

The chain has TRBV27 and TRBJ2-1; 9 nucleotides line up with TRBD2. V gave up 6 bases and J gave up 8 bases; unmatched junction bases: 14. The CDR3 is 16 amino acids. Germline CDR1 MNHEY, CDR2 SMNVEV (reference sequence). CDR3: CASSSLAGLARDEQFF. The CDR3, as DNA: TGTGCCAGCAGCTCTCTCGCGGGACTAGCCAGGGATGAGCAGTTCTTC.

This chain connects TRBV28 to TRBJ2-7; D is possibly TRBD1 (6 bases). Germline CDR1 reads MDHEN; CDR2 reads SYDVKM. CDR3 length: 15 residues. V lost 3 bases and J lost 7, with 19 bases in between. CDR3 residues: CASSFPDRRLAEQYF. In DNA form, the CDR3 reads TGTGCCAGCAGTTTCCCCGACAGGCGCCTGGCTGAGCAGTACTTC. Combining the CDR3 with reference TRBV28 and TRBJ2-7 gives the whole variable domain DVKVTQSSRYLVKRTGEKVFLECVQDMDHENMFWYRQDPGLGLRLIYFSYDVKMKEKGDIPEGYSVSREKKERFSLILESASTNQTSMYLCASSFPDRRLAEQYFGPGTRLTVT.

The V gene is TRBV2, the J gene TRBJ1-6, with TRBD1 identical over 9 bases. The CDR3 loop spans 15 amino acids. Germline V gives CDR1 SNHLY, CDR2 FYNNEI. Trimming at V came to 2 bases and at J to 10 bases, leaving 6 bases not matched to a gene. CDR3 coding DNA: TGTGCCAGCAGTGAACGGGGACAGGGCGGCTCACCCCTCCACTTT. It specifies CASSERGQGGSPLHF.

The chain recombines TRBV7-2 with TRBJ1-1, with 11 positions matching TRBD1. The CDR3 loop spans 14 amino acids. Germline V gives CDR1 SGHTA, CDR2 FQGNSA. V was pared by 5 bases and J by 6 bases, with 5 bases of the junction left unmatched. The CDR3 DNA reads TGTGCCAGCAGCACGGGACAGGGGGTCGCTGAAGCTTTCTTT. It encodes CASSTGQGVAEAFF. Full variable domain (remainder filled in from reference TRBV7-2 and TRBJ1-1): GAGVSQSPSNKVTEKGKDVELRCDPISGHTALYWYRQSLGQGLEFLIYFQGNSAPDKSGLPSDRFSAERTGGSVSTLTIQRTQQEDSAVYLCASSTGQGVAEAFFGQGTRLTVV.

The chain joins TRBV5-4 to TRBJ2-5, with TRBD2 matching 7 bases. From germline, CDR1 is SGHNT and CDR2 YYREEE (reference sequence). The V gene end was trimmed by 5 bases and the J gene end by 5 bases; junction bases not matched to a gene: 6. This CDR3 spans 13 amino acids. The CDR3, as DNA: TGTGCCAGCAGTCCGCAGGGAGGGGAGACCCAGTACTTC. Protein: CASSPQGGETQYF.